Detailed here is one T cell receptor beta chain. The junction had 3 bases not matched to a gene; V was cut back by 5 bases and J by 2 bases. The CDR3 loop spans 13 amino acids. CDR1 is LNHDA and CDR2 is SQIVND in the germline V gene (reference sequence). This sample was taken from a study of cytomegalovirus exposure and HLA in healthy donors. Clones were read by immunoSEQ multiplex PCR, and TCRdb kept only the in-frame ones, dropping some. The sample records about 110,000 clones, around 95% being singletons. This chain joins TRBV19 and TRBJ2-7; 7 bases match TRBD1. The receptor comes from a woman aged 18-30 years in good health and CMV-seronegative. The specimen sequenced was PBMCs. The CDR3 spells CASSGGQTYEQYF. CDR3 in DNA: TGTGCCAGTAGTGGGGGACAGACCTACGAGCAGTACTTC.